This T cell receptor (beta chain) emerged from a study of T cell responses to AZD1222 COVID-19 vaccine. Study overall: The study pooled second doses at about 4 or about 12 weeks.

Note on this clone: Its antigen is still unknown.

This table comes from immunoSEQ multiplex PCR, and its TCRdb copy is limited to in-frame clones, with some not included. The repertoire has around 63,000 clones, roughly 85% of them found once; the top ten carry roughly 19%. Trimming removed 1 base from V and 2 bases from J, with 13 bases in between. Per the germline V gene, CDR1 is SGHRS and CDR2 is YFSETQ. This CDR3 region has 16 residues. Study-wide findings and caveats: Spike-specific TCR breadth and depth both grew after two AZD1222 doses. Donors in the cohort were predominantly white British and more often female, and clonal diversity was possibly underestimated. Nearly half of unique spike-specific TCRs reportedly avoided B.1.351 and B.1.1.7 mutated regions.

The TCR sequence derives from an adult in good health. The chain employs TRBV5-1 and TRBJ1-5; perhaps TRBD1 as D (6 bases). The specimen was peripheral blood, collected on day 0 of AZD1222 vaccination. Here the CDR3 DNA reads TGCGCCAGCAGCTTGACAGGGTTGGTGGGCAATCAGCCCCAGCATTTT. Translation gives CASSLTGLVGNQPQHF.